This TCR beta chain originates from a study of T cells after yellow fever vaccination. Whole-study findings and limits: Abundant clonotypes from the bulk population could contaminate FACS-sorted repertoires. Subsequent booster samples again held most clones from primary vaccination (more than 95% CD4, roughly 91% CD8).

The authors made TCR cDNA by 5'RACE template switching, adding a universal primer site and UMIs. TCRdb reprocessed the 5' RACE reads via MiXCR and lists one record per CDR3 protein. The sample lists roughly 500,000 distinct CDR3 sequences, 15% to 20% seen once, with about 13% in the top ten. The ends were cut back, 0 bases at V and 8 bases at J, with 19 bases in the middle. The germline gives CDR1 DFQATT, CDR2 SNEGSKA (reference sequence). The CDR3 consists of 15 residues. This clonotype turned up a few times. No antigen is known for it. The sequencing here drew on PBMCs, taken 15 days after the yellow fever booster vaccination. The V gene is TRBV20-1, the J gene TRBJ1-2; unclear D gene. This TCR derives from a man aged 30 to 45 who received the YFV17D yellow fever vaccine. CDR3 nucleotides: TGCAGTGCTAGAGATGCGACCGGGCCTGGGATGGGCTACACCTTC. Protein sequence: CSARDATGPGMGYTF.